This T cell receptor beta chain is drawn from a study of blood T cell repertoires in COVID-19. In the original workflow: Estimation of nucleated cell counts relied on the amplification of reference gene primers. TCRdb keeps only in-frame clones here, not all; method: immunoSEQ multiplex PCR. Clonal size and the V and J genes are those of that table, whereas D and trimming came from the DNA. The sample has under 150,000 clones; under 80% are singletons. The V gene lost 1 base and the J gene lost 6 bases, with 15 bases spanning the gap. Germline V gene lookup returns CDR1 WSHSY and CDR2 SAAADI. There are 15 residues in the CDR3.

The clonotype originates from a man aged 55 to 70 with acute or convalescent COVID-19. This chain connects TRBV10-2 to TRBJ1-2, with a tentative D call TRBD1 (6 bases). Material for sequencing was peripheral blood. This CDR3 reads CASSEWGHKLDGYTF. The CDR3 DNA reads TGCGCCAGCAGTGAGTGGGGACACAAACTGGATGGCTACACCTTC.